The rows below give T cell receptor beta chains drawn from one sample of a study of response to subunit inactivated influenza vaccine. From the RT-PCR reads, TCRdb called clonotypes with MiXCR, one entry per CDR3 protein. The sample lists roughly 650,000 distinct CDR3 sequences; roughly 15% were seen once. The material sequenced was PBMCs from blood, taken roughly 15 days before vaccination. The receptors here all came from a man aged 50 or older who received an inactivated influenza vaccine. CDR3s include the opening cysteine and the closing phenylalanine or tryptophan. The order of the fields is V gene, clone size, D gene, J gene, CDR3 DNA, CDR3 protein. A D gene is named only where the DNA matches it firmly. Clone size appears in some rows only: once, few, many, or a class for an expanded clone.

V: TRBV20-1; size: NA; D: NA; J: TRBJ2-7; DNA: TGCAGTGCTAGAGGGGTTACGGGAGTAATCTCCTACGAGCAGTACTTC; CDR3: CSARGVTGVISYEQYF
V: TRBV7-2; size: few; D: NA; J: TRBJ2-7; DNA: TGTGCCAGCAGTCAAAGCGCGGGGGCGGTTATGAGCGAGCAGTACTTC; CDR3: CASSQSAGAVMSEQYF
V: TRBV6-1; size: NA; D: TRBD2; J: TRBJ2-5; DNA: TGTGCCAGCAGTGAAGGGGCGGGAGTTGCTGAGACCCAGTACTTC; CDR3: CASSEGAGVAETQYF
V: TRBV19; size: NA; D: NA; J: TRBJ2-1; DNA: TGTGCCAGTAGTATAAAGTTGGGGTCTCGGTACAATGAGCAGTTCTTC; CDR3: CASSIKLGSRYNEQFF
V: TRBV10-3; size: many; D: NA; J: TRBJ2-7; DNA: TGTGCCATCTCGGACACCCGACAGTCCTACGAGCAGTACTTC; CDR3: CAISDTRQSYEQYF
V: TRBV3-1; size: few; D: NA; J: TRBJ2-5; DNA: TGTGCCAGCAGCCAAGGATCAGGGGGGAACCAGTACTTC; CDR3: CASSQGSGGNQYF
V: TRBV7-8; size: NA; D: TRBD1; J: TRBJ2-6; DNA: TGTGCCAGCAGCTTAGGTCAGGGGGCGACTGGGGCCAACGTCCTGACTTTC; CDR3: CASSLGQGATGANVLTF
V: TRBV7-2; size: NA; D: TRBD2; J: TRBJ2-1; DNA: TGTGCCAGCAGCATCGACGGGGGGAACAATGAGCAGTTCTTC; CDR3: CASSIDGGNNEQFF
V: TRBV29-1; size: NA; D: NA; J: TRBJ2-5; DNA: TGCAGCGGGGGACGGTGGGACCAAGAGACCCAGTACTTC; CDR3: CSGGRWDQETQYF
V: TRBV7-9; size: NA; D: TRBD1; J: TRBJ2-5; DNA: TGTGCCAGCAGCTCCCGCAGGGGGTCAGAGACCCAGTACTTC; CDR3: CASSSRRGSETQYF
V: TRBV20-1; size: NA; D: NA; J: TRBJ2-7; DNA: TGCAGTGCTAGAGATTTACACCGAACCTACGAGCAGTACTTC; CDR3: CSARDLHRTYEQYF
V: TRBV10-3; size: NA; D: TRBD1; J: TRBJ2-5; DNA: TGTGCCATCAATCTCGGACAGGGAGGGACCCAGTACTTC; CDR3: CAINLGQGGTQYF
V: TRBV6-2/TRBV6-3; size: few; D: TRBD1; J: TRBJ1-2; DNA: TGTGCCAGCAGTTTGACCCAGGGGGCCCAGGCGTATGGCTACACCTTC; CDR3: CASSLTQGAQAYGYTF
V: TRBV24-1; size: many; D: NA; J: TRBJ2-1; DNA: TGTGCCACCAGTGACCCACGACAAGGAGCGGACAATGAGCAGTTCTTC; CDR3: CATSDPRQGADNEQFF
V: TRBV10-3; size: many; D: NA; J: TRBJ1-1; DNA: TGTGCCATCAGCCCTAGGGCCCGAAATAGTGGCACTGAAGCTTTCTTT; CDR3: CAISPRARNSGTEAFF
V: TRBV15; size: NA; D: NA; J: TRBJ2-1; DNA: TGTGCCACCAGCAGAGGGACTATCGGACCTGAGCAGTTCTTC; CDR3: CATSRGTIGPEQFF
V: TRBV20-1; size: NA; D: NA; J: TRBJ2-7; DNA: TGCAGTGCAAATGGTCCCTCCTACGAGCAGTACTTC; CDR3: CSANGPSYEQYF
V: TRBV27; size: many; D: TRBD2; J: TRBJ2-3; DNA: TGTGCCAGCAGGGGACTAGCGGGAAGCACAGATACGCAGTATTTT; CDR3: CASRGLAGSTDTQYF
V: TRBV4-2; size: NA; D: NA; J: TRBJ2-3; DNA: TGTGCCAGCAGCCAAGATGGGTCTAGCCTAATTCGGTCAGATACGCAGTATTTT; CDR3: CASSQDGSSLIRSDTQYF
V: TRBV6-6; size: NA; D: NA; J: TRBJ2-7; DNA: TGTGCCAGCAGACCTGGAGGGGGGGAGGAGTACTTC; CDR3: CASRPGGGEEYF
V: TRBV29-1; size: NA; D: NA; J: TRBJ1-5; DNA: TGCAGCGTTGTACACGGCAATCAGCCCCAGCATTTT; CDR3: CSVVHGNQPQHF
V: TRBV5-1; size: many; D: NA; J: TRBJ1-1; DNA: TGCGCCAGCAGCTTGGAACAGGGAAGGGAAGCTTTCTTT; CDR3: CASSLEQGREAFF
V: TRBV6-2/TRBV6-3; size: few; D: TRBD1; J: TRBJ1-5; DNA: TGTGCCAGCAGTTCGGACAGGGGGCCCTTTCAGCCCCAGCATTTT; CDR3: CASSSDRGPFQPQHF
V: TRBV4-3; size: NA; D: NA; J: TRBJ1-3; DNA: TGCGCCAGCAGCCAAGATCGCAAGGCCTCTGGAAACACCATATATTTT; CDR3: CASSQDRKASGNTIYF
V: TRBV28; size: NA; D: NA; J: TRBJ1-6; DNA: TGTGCCAGCAGTTTCACAGGGACCAATAATTCACCCCTCCACTTT; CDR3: CASSFTGTNNSPLHF
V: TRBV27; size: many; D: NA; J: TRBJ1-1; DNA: TGTGCCAGCAGTAAGGGACGGGGGAACACTGAAGCTTTCTTT; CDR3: CASSKGRGNTEAFF
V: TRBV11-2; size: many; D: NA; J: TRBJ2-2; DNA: TGTGCCAGCAGCTTAATGGAGGCTGGCACCGGGGAGCTGTTTTTT; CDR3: CASSLMEAGTGELFF
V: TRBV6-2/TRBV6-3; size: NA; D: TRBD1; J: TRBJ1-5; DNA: TGTGCCAGCAGAAAAGAGACAGGGAATCAGCCCCAGCATTTT; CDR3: CASRKETGNQPQHF
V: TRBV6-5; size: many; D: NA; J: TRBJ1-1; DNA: TGTGCCAGCAGTTACGAACCTCCAGGGAGAACTGAAGCTTTCTTT; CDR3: CASSYEPPGRTEAFF
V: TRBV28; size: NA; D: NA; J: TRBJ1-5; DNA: TGTGCCAGCAGCCCCGGGGGGTCCCCTAGCAATCAGCCCCAGCATTTT; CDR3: CASSPGGSPSNQPQHF